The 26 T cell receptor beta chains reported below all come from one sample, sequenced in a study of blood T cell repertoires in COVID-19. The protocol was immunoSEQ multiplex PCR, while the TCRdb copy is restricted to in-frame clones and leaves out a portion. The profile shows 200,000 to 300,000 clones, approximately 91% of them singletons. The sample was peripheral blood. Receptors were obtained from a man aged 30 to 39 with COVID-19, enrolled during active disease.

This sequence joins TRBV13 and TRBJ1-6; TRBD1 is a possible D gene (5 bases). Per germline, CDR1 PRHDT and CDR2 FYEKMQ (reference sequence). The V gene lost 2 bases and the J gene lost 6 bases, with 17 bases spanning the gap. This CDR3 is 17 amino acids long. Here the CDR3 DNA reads TGTGCCAGCAGCTTATATACTTTTGGGCAGGGTAATTCACCCCTCCACTTT. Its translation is CASSLYTFGQGNSPLHF.

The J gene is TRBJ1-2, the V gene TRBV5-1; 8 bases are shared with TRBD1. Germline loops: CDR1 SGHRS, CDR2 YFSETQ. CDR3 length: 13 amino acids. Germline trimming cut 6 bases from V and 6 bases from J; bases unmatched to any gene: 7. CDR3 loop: CASKEGQADGYTF. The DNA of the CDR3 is TGCGCCAGCAAGGAGGGACAGGCTGATGGCTACACCTTC.

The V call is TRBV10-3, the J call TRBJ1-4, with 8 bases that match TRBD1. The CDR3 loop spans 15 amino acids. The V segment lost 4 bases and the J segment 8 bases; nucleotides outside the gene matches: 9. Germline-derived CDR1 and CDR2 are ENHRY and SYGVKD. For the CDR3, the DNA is TGTGCCATCAGTGCGGGGGACAGGTTAAGCGAAAAACTGTTTTTT. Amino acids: CAISAGDRLSEKLFF.

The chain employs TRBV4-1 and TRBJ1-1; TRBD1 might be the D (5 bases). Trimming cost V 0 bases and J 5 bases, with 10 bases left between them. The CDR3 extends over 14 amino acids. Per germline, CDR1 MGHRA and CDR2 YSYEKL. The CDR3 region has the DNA TGCGCCAGCAGCCAAGAATGGGGGGATACTGAAGCTTTCTTT. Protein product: CASSQEWGDTEAFF.

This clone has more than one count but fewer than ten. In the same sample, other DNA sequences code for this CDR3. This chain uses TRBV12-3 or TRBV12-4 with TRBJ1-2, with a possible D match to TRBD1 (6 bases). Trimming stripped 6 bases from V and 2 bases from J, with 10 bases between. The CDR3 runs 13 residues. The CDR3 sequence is CASRPTGNYGYTF. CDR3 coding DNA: TGTGCCAGCAGACCCACAGGGAACTATGGCTACACCTTC.

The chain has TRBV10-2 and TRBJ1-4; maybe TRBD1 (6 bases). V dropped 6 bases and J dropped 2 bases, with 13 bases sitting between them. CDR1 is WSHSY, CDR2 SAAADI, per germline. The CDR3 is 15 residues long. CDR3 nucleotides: TGCGCCAGCAGATATGGGGGCACGACTAATGAAAAACTGTTTTTT. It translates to CASRYGGTTNEKLFF.

The CDR3 bases are TGTGCCAGTAGTGTATTAATCGACGGAGGCGATGGCTACACCTTC. Translated: CASSVLIDGGDGYTF. The chain recombines TRBV19 with TRBJ1-2; D is undetermined. The CDR3 runs to 15 residues. CDR1 and CDR2 (germline): LNHDA, SQIVND (reference sequence). The ends were cut back, 5 bases at V and 6 bases at J, with 19 bases in the middle. The variable domain in full, completed from reference TRBV19 and TRBJ1-2, reads DGGITQSPKYLFRKEGQNVTLSCEQNLNHDAMYWYRQDPGQGLRLIYYSQIVNDFQKGDIAEGYSVSREKKESFPLTVTSAQKNPTAFYLCASSVLIDGGDGYTFGSGTRLTVV.

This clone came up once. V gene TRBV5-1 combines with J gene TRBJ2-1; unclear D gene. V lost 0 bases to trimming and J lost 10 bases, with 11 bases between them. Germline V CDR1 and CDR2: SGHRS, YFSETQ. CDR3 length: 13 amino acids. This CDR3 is CASSLASIQEQFF. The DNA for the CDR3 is TGCGCCAGCAGCTTGGCCTCGATCCAGGAGCAGTTCTTC. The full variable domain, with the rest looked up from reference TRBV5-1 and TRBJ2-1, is KAGVTQTPRYLIKTRGQQVTLSCSPISGHRSVSWYQQTPGQGLQFLFEYFSETQRNKGNFPGRFSGRQFSNSRSEMNVSTLELGDSALYLCASSLASIQEQFFGPGTRLTVL.

The CDR3 loop is CASSEAPDYEQYF. The CDR3 DNA reads as TGCGCCAGCAGTGAGGCCCCAGACTACGAGCAGTACTTC. The rearrangement links TRBV10-1 to TRBJ2-7, with D unresolved. The germline V gene encodes CDR1 WNHNN and CDR2 SYGVQD (reference sequence). The CDR3 covers 13 residues. Deletions cut 2 bases from V and 3 bases from J, with 8 bases between.

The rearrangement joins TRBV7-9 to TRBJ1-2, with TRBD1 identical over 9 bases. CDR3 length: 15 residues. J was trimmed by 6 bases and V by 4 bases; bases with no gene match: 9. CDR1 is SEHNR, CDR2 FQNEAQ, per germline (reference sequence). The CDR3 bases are TGTGCCAGCAGCTCATCGACGGACAGGGGTGATGGCTACACCTTC. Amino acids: CASSSSTDRGDGYTF.

CDR3 protein: CASSVDSRFDEAFF. CDR3 bases: TGTGCCAGCAGCGTAGATAGTCGGTTTGATGAAGCTTTCTTT. This sequence joins TRBV9 and TRBJ1-1; D is uncertain. CDR3 length: 14 residues. The germline V gene encodes CDR1 SGDLS and CDR2 YYNGEE. V shed 0 bases and J shed 7 bases, with 13 bases lying between them. The full variable domain, with the rest looked up from reference TRBV9 and TRBJ1-1, is DSGVTQTPKHLITATGQRVTLRCSPRSGDLSVYWYQQSLDQGLQFLIQYYNGEERAKGNILERFSAQQFPDLHSELNLSSLELGDSALYFCASSVDSRFDEAFFGQGTRLTVV.

In DNA form, the CDR3 reads TGTGCCAGCAGCTTGGGGCCGGGGGGCACAGATACGCAGTATTTT. Amino acids: CASSLGPGGTDTQYF. This sequence joins TRBV5-5 and TRBJ2-3; possible D gene TRBD2, 6 bases. Germline CDR1 and CDR2: SGHKS and YYEKEE (reference sequence). The germline V and J ends were trimmed by 0 bases and 1 base, with 9 bases remaining between them. The CDR3 runs 15 residues.

The CDR3 DNA sequence: TGTGCCAGCAGCTTGGAGTTGGACACTAATAATTCACCCCTCCACTTT. It yields the protein CASSLELDTNNSPLHF. The V and J genes are TRBV5-4 and TRBJ1-6, with a possible D match to TRBD1 (5 bases). CDR3 length: 16 residues. Germline V gene lookup returns CDR1 SGHNT and CDR2 YYREEE (reference sequence). The V end lost 0 bases, the J end lost 5 bases, and 12 bases lay between the germline ends.

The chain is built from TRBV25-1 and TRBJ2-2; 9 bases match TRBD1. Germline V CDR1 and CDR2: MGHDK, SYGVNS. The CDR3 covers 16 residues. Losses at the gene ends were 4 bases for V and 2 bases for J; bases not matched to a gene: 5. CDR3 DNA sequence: TGTGCCAGCAGTGGAGGGGGACAGGGTAACACCGGGGAGCTGTTTTTT. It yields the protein CASSGGGQGNTGELFF. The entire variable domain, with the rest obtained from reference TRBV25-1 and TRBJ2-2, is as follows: EADIYQTPRYLVIGTGKKITLECSQTMGHDKMYWYQQDPGMELHLIHYSYGVNSTEKGDLSSESTVSRIRTEHFPLTLESARPSHTSQYLCASSGGGQGNTGELFFGEGSRLTVL.

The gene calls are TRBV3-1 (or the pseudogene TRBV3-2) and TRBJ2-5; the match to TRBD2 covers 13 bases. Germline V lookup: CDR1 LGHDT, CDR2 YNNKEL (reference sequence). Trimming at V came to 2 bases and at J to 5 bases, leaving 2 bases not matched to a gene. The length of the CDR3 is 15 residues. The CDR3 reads CASSQLLAGGETQYF. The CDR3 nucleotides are TGTGCCAGCAGCCAACTACTAGCGGGGGGGGAGACCCAGTACTTC.

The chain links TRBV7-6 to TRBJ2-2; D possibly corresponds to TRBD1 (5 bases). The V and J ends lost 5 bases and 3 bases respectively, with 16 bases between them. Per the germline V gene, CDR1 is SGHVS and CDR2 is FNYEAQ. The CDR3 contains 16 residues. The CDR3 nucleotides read TGTGCCAGCAGCCCCGACAGCTTCGGAGACACCGGGGAGCTGTTTTTT. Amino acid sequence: CASSPDSFGDTGELFF.

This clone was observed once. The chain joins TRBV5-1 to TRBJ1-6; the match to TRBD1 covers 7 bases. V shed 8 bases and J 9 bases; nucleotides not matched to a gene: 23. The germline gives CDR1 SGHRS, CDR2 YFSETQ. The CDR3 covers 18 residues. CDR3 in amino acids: CASQVGTQTGTAVSPLHF. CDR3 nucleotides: TGCGCCAGTCAAGTGGGAACGCAAACCGGGACAGCCGTTTCACCCCTCCACTTT.

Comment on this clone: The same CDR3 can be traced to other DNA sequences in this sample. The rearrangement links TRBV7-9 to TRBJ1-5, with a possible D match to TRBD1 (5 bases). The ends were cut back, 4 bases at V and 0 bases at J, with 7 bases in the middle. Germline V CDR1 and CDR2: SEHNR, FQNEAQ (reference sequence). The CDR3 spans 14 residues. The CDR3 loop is CASSSGGSNQPQHF. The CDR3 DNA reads TGTGCCAGCAGCTCCGGGGGTAGCAATCAGCCCCAGCATTTT.

The CDR3 DNA follows: TGTGCCAGCAGTTACAGGGACAGTACCTATAGCAATCAGCCCCAGCATTTT. Translation gives CASSYRDSTYSNQPQHF. The J gene is TRBJ1-5, the V gene TRBV6-2 or TRBV6-3; 7 bases are shared with TRBD1. The CDR3 has 17 residues. The V gene end was trimmed by 2 bases and the J gene end by 0 bases; junction bases not matched to a gene: 7. Germline lookup yields CDR1 MNHEY and CDR2 SVGEGT.

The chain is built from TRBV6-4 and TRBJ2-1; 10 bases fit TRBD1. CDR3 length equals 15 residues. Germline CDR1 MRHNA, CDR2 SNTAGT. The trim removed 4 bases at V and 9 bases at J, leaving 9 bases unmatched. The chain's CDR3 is CASSAETGGSFEQFF. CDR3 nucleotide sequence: TGTGCCAGCAGTGCGGAGACAGGGGGCTCGTTTGAGCAGTTCTTC.

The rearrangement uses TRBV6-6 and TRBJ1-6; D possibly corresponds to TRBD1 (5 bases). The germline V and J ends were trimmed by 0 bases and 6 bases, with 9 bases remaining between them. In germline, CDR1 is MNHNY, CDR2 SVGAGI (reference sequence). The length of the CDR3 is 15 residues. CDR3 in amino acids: CASSYSGGPNSPLHF. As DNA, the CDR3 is TGTGCCAGCAGTTACTCGGGGGGACCTAATTCACCCCTCCACTTT.

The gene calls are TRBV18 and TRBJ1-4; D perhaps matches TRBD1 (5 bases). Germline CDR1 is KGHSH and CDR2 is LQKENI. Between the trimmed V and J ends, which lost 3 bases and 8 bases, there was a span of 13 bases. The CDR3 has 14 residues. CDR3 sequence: CASSPLSGWEKLFF. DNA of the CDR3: TGTGCCAGCTCACCTCTCTCAGGGTGGGAAAAACTGTTTTTT.

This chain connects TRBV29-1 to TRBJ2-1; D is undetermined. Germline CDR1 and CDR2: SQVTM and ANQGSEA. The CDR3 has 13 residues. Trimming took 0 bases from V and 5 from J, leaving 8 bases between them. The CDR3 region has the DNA TGCAGCGTTGAAGAAGCGACGGACAATGAGCAGTTCTTC. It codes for CSVEEATDNEQFF.

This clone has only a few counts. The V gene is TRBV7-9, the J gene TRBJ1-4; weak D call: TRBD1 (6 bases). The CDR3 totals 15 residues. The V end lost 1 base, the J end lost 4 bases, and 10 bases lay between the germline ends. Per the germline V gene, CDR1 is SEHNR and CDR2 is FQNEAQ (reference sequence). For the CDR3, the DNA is TGTGCCAGCAGCTTAGGGGACAAGGTTAATGAAAAACTGTTTTTT. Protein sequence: CASSLGDKVNEKLFF.

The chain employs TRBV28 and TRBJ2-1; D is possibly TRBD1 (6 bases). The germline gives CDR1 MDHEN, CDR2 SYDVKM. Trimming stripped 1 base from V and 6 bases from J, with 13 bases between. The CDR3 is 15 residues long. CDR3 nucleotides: TGTGCCAGCAGTTTATTCCGACAAGGGGGCAATGAGCAGTTCTTC. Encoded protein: CASSLFRQGGNEQFF.

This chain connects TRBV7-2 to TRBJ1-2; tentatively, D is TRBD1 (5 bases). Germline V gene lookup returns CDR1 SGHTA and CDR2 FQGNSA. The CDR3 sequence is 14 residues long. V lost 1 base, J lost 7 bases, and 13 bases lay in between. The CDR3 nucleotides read TGTGCCAGCAGCTTAGTACCAGGGTTTGGTGGCTACACCTTC. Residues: CASSLVPGFGGYTF.